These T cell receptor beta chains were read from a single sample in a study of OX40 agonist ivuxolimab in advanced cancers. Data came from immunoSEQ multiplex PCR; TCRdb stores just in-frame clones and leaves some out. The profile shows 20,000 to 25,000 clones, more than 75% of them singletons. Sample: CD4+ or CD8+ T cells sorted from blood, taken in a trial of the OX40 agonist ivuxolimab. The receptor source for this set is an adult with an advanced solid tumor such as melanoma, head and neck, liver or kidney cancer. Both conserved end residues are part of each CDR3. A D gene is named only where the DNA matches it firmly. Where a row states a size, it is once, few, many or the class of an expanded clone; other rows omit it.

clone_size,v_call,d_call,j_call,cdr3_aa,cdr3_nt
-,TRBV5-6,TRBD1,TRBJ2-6,CASSLVGTASGSVLTF,TGTGCCAGCAGCTTGGTCGGGACAGCCTCGGGCAGCGTCCTGACTTTC
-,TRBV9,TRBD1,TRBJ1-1,CASSRDSREWDTEAFF,TGTGCCAGCAGTCGGGACAGCCGTGAGTGGGACACTGAAGCTTTCTTT
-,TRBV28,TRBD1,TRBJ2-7,CASSPPRTGEEQYF,TGTGCCAGCAGCCCCCCCCGGACAGGGGAGGAGCAGTACTTC
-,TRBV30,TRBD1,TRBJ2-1,CAWGSGTGYNEQFF,TGTGCCTGGGGCTCCGGGACAGGGTACAATGAGCAGTTCTTC
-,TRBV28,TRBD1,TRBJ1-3,CASSLLAGQGIGNTIYF,TGTGCCAGCAGTTTACTTGCGGGACAGGGAATTGGAAACACCATATATTTT
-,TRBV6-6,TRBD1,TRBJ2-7,CASRPDRGPYEQYF,TGTGCCAGCAGACCAGACAGGGGGCCCTACGAGCAGTACTTC
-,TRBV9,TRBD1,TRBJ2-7,CASSVGQGATYEQYF,TGTGCCAGCAGCGTAGGTCAGGGGGCAACCTACGAGCAGTACTTC
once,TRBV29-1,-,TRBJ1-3,CSVEDPGAGNTIYF,TGCAGCGTTGAAGATCCAGGGGCTGGAAACACCATATATTTT
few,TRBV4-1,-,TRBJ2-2,CASSQGTGELFF,TGCGCCAGCAGCCAAGGCACCGGGGAGCTGTTTTTT
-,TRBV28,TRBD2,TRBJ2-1,CASSFAGGPGNEQFF,TGTGCCAGCAGTTTCGCGGGAGGGCCGGGAAATGAGCAGTTCTTC
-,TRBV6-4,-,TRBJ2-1,CASSETGTLNEQFF,TGTGCCAGCAGTGAAACCGGGACTCTCAATGAGCAGTTCTTC
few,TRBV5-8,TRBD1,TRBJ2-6,CGVGDSAYSGANVLTF,TGTGGCGTGGGGGACAGTGCGTACTCTGGGGCCAACGTCCTGACTTTC
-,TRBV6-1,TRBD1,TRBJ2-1,CASSEFETGWDEQFF,TGTGCCAGCAGTGAATTCGAGACAGGGTGGGATGAGCAGTTCTTC
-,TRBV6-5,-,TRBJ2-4,CASSYGQGFKNIQYF,TGTGCCAGCAGTTACGGGCAGGGGTTCAAAAACATTCAGTACTTC
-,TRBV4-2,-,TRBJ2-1,CASSRGNEQFF,TGTGCCAGCAGCCGAGGGAATGAGCAGTTCTTC
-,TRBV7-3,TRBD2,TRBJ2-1,CASSFSGRALFYEQFF,TGTGCCAGCAGCTTTAGCGGGAGGGCCCTTTTTTATGAGCAGTTCTTC
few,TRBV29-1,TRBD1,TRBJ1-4,CSVEEIGQDNEKLFF,TGCAGCGTTGAAGAAATAGGACAGGATAATGAAAAACTGTTTTTT
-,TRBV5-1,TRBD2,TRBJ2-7,CASSWTRGEYEQYF,TGCGCCAGCAGCTGGACCCGGGGGGAATACGAGCAGTACTTC
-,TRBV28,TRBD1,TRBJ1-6,CASRSTGGNSPLHF,TGTGCCAGCAGGTCAACAGGGGGTAATTCACCCCTCCACTTT
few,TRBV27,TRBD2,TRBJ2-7,CASRITGLAGGEQYF,TGTGCCAGCCGGATAACTGGACTAGCGGGAGGAGAACAGTACTTC
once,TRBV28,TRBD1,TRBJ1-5,CASSSLPGGSNQPQHF,TGTGCCAGCAGTTCCCTTCCAGGGGGCAGCAATCAGCCCCAGCATTTT
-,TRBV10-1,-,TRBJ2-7,CASSEGGGEQYF,TGCGCCAGCAGTGAGGGAGGTGGGGAGCAGTACTTC
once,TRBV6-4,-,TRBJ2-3,CASSDSTQSTDTQYF,TGTGCCAGCAGTGACTCGACCCAGAGCACAGATACGCAGTATTTT
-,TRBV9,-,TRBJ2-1,CASSVTSEQFF,TGTGCCAGCAGCGTGACATCTGAGCAGTTCTTC
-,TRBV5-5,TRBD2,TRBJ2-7,CASSLDPAGAYEQYF,TGTGCCAGCAGCTTGGACCCAGCGGGAGCGTACGAGCAGTACTTC
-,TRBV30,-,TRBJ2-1,CAWRGNEQFF,TGTGCCTGGAGGGGGAATGAGCAGTTCTTC
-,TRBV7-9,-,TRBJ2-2,CASSWMGTGELFF,TGTGCCAGCAGCTGGATGGGCACCGGGGAGCTGTTTTTT
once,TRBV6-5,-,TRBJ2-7,CASRIRSEQYF,TGTGCCAGCAGGATCCGTTCCGAGCAGTACTTC
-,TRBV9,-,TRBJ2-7,CASSPGVGYEQYF,TGTGCCAGCAGCCCAGGGGTGGGGTACGAGCAGTACTTC
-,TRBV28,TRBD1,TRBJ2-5,CASSSTGVETQYF,TGTGCCAGCAGTTCGACAGGGGTGGAGACCCAGTACTTC
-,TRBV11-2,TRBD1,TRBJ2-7,CASSLWDRALEQYF,TGTGCCAGCAGCTTATGGGACAGGGCGCTTGAGCAGTACTTC
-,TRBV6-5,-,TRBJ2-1,CASSSRLVYNEQFF,TGTGCCAGCAGTTCGCGGCTAGTATACAATGAGCAGTTCTTC
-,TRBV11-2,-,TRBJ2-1,CASSQNGGQSTYNEQFF,TGTGCCAGCAGCCAGAACGGGGGCCAGTCAACCTACAATGAGCAGTTCTTC
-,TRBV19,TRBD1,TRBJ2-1,CASSRGQGAFSNNEQFF,TGTGCCAGTAGTAGGGGACAGGGGGCGTTTTCTAACAATGAGCAGTTCTTC
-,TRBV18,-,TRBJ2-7,CASSQDRDEQYF,TGTGCCAGCTCACAAGACAGAGACGAGCAGTACTTC
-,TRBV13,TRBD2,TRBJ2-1,CASSGWTSGYNEQFF,TGTGCCAGCAGCGGGTGGACTAGCGGTTACAATGAGCAGTTCTTC
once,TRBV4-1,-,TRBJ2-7,CASSQSGSYEQYF,TGCGCCAGCAGCCAATCAGGAAGCTACGAGCAGTACTTC
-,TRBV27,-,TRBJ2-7,CASSLSSSSYEQYF,TGTGCCAGCAGTTTATCGTCGAGCTCCTACGAGCAGTACTTC
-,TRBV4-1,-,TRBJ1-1,CASSQVENTEAFF,TGCGCCAGCAGCCAAGTAGAAAACACTGAAGCTTTCTTT
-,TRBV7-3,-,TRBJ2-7,CASSNIRVNEQYF,TGTGCCAGCAGTAATATCAGGGTGAACGAGCAGTACTTC
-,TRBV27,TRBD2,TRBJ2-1,CASSLWASGDNEQFF,TGTGCCAGCAGTTTATGGGCTAGCGGAGACAATGAGCAGTTCTTC